The clone carrying this T cell receptor beta chain was seen only once. The sample originates from a study of blood T cell repertoires in COVID-19. Study context: Both acute and convalescent COVID-19 samples were obtained from the United States, Italy and Spain. From T cells, B-cell-depleted T cells, or PBMCs came the material, which was cDNA or gDNA.

The method was immunoSEQ multiplex PCR; TCRdb's version includes in-frame clones alone and lacks a portion of them. The sample consists of some 140,000 clones, 65% to 80% of them appearing once. The V gene lost 4 bases and the J gene lost 2 bases, with 11 bases spanning the gap. This CDR3 spans 14 amino acids. CDR1 and CDR2 (germline): SNHLY, FYNNEI. This sequence was found in a man aged 55 to 69 with acute or convalescent COVID-19. The specimen sequenced was peripheral blood. V gene TRBV2 combines with J gene TRBJ1-2, with D possibly TRBD1 on 5 matching bases. This CDR3 reads CASSAGISNYGYTF. In nucleotides, the CDR3 is TGTGCCAGCAGTGCAGGGATATCGAACTATGGCTACACCTTC.